This passage covers 28 T cell receptor beta chains from one sample sequenced in a study of T cells after posttransplantation cyclophosphamide. The data were produced by immunoSEQ multiplex PCR, yet TCRdb's version contains in-frame clones alone and is incomplete. The table has over 20,000 clones, roughly 98% seen once. The sample comprised naive CD8+ T cells sorted from PBMCs. Receptor source: a man in his forties in good health, CMV-negative, and a related stem cell transplant donor.

J is TRBJ2-4 and V is TRBV4-1; D is undetermined. Germline CDR1 MGHRA, CDR2 YSYEKL. Trimming stripped 1 base from V and 7 bases from J, with 14 bases between. The CDR3 extends over 15 amino acids. The CDR3 coding sequence is TGCGCCAGCAGCCAAGGGGCATCGGTTACGAACATTCAGTACTTC. Translation gives CASSQGASVTNIQYF.

This chain connects TRBV28 to TRBJ2-6, with D possibly matching TRBD1 (5 bases). The germline V gene has CDR1 MDHEN and CDR2 SYDVKM. V lost 5 bases and J lost 0, with 20 bases in between. The CDR3 length is 19 residues. This CDR3 is CASSTIRTLKSSGANVLTF. The CDR3 DNA is TGTGCCAGCAGTACCATACGGACACTGAAGAGCTCTGGGGCCAACGTCCTGACTTTC.

The V and J genes are TRBV7-9 and TRBJ2-4; D remains unclear. CDR1 and CDR2 (germline): SEHNR, FQNEAQ (reference sequence). V was clipped by 5 bases and J by 6 bases, with 8 bases between them. This CDR3 spans 12 amino acids. DNA of the CDR3: TGTGCCAGCAGCCCGGGTTTAAACATTCAGTACTTC. Translating gives CASSPGLNIQYF. Combining the CDR3 with reference TRBV7-9 and TRBJ2-4 gives the whole variable domain DTGVSQNPRHKITKRGQNVTFRCDPISEHNRLYWYRQTLGQGPEFLTYFQNEAQLEKSRLLSDRFSAERPKGSFSTLEIQRTEQGDSAMYLCASSPGLNIQYFGAGTRLSVL.

The chain employs TRBV7-6 and TRBJ2-7; 8 nucleotides align to TRBD2. Germline-derived CDR1 and CDR2 are SGHVS and FNYEAQ. The junction had 9 bases not matched to a gene; V was cut back by 8 bases and J by 0 bases. This CDR3 is 15 amino acids long. CDR3 DNA: TGTGCCAGCCGAGTAGGTAGCGGGGCCTCCTACGAGCAGTACTTC. Amino acids: CASRVGSGASYEQYF. The variable domain in full, completed from reference TRBV7-6 and TRBJ2-7, reads GAGVSQSPRYKVTKRGQDVALRCDPISGHVSLYWYRQALGQGPEFLTYFNYEAQQDKSGLPNDRFSAERPEGSISTLTIQRTEQRDSAMYRCASRVGSGASYEQYFGPGTRLTVT.

The chain links TRBV5-1 to TRBJ2-7, with D unresolved. Germline V gene lookup returns CDR1 SGHRS and CDR2 YFSETQ. The CDR3 runs to 11 residues. V dropped 4 bases and J dropped 4 bases, with 6 bases sitting between them. CDR3 loop: CASSPGYEQYF. CDR3 in DNA: TGCGCCAGCAGCCCCGGGTACGAGCAGTACTTC.

V and J are TRBV9 and TRBJ2-7, with TRBD1 identical over 8 bases. The CDR3 runs to 16 residues. Germline CDR1 is SGDLS and CDR2 is YYNGEE. Losses at the gene ends were 4 bases for V and 4 bases for J; bases not matched to a gene: 13. CDR3 sequence: CASSTSQGASLYEQYF. CDR3 nucleotides: TGTGCCAGCAGCACTAGCCAGGGGGCATCGCTTTACGAGCAGTACTTC.

The chain uses TRBV27 and TRBJ1-1, with D perhaps matching TRBD1 (5 bases). With 0 bases removed from V and 3 bases from J, the gap between germline ends came to 8 bases. The germline V gene encodes CDR1 MNHEY and CDR2 SMNVEV (reference sequence). The CDR3 extends over 14 amino acids. The CDR3 sequence is CASSLSGGHTEAFF. CDR3 coding DNA: TGTGCCAGCAGTTTATCGGGGGGACACACTGAAGCTTTCTTT.

J is TRBJ2-2 and V is TRBV11-2, with 9 bases lining up with TRBD2. V lost 2 bases, J lost 8 bases, and 0 bases stayed unmatched. The V gene's germline CDR1 is SGHAT and CDR2 FQNNGV. The CDR3 loop spans 13 amino acids. This chain's CDR3 is CASSLLAGGELFF. The DNA of the CDR3 is TGTGCCAGCAGCTTACTAGCGGGGGGGGAGCTGTTTTTT.

This clone was seen only once. V is TRBV14 and J is TRBJ1-4; 9 nucleotides agree with TRBD1. After removal of 2 bases from V and 8 bases from J, the junction contained 3 bases not matched to a gene. From germline, CDR1 is SGHDN and CDR2 FVKESK. The CDR3 has 14 amino acids. CDR3 region: CASSQTGGREKLFF. The CDR3 region has the DNA TGTGCCAGCAGCCAAACAGGGGGCCGGGAAAAACTGTTTTTT.

J is TRBJ2-7 and V is TRBV7-9, with D perhaps matching TRBD2 (5 bases). The germline V gene encodes CDR1 SEHNR and CDR2 FQNEAQ (reference sequence). The length of the CDR3 is 13 residues. Trimming stripped 5 bases from V and 1 base from J, with 9 bases between. CDR3 loop: CASSRPGSYEQYF. CDR3 sequence (DNA): TGTGCCAGCAGCCGCCCGGGGTCCTACGAGCAGTACTTC.

The chain joins TRBV18 to TRBJ2-7, with D possibly being TRBD1 (5 bases). Germline V gene sequence: CDR1 KGHSH, CDR2 LQKENI. This CDR3 comprises 14 residues. Trimming removed 2 bases from V and 3 bases from J, with 11 bases in between. The CDR3 DNA reads as TGTGCCAGCTCACCAGGCGGACAAATCTACGAGCAGTACTTC. As protein: CASSPGGQIYEQYF.

The rearrangement uses TRBV19 and TRBJ2-1; perhaps TRBD2 as D (6 bases). Trimming took 2 bases from V and 10 from J, leaving 12 bases between them. CDR1 LNHDA and CDR2 SQIVND come from the germline V gene (reference sequence). CDR3 length: 13 residues. The CDR3 protein is CASSIWREKEQFF. The CDR3 DNA sequence: TGTGCCAGTAGTATATGGCGGGAAAAGGAGCAGTTCTTC. The whole variable domain, remainder taken from reference TRBV19 and TRBJ2-1, is DGGITQSPKYLFRKEGQNVTLSCEQNLNHDAMYWYRQDPGQGLRLIYYSQIVNDFQKGDIAEGYSVSREKKESFPLTVTSAQKNPTAFYLCASSIWREKEQFFGPGTRLTVL.

The V gene is TRBV28, the J gene TRBJ2-2; 7 bases match TRBD1. Looked up from germline, CDR1 is MDHEN and CDR2 is SYDVKM. CDR3 size: 16 residues. V lost 4 bases, J lost 1 base, and 6 bases stayed unmatched. The CDR3 here is CASSSPGTVNTGELFF. The CDR3, as DNA: TGTGCCAGCAGTTCTCCCGGGACAGTGAACACCGGGGAGCTGTTTTTT.

The J gene is TRBJ2-5, the V gene TRBV7-6; D may be TRBD1 (5 bases). The germline V gene has CDR1 SGHVS and CDR2 FNYEAQ. Trimming stripped 2 bases from V and 5 bases from J, with 9 bases between. CDR3 length: 13 residues. CDR3 sequence reads: CASSLNSGETQYF. The CDR3 DNA reads as TGTGCCAGCAGCTTAAACTCAGGGGAGACCCAGTACTTC. The full variable domain, its missing parts supplied by reference TRBV7-6 and TRBJ2-5, is GAGVSQSPRYKVTKRGQDVALRCDPISGHVSLYWYRQALGQGPEFLTYFNYEAQQDKSGLPNDRFSAERPEGSISTLTIQRTEQRDSAMYRCASSLNSGETQYFGPGTRLLVL.

J is TRBJ2-7 and V is TRBV5-1; 9 nucleotides align to TRBD2. The ends lost 4 bases at V and 4 bases at J; junction bases unmatched: 3. The CDR3 is 13 amino acids. Per the germline V gene, CDR1 is SGHRS and CDR2 is YFSETQ. The CDR3 reads CASSLAGNYEQYF. The CDR3 region has the DNA TGCGCCAGCAGCCTAGCGGGGAATTACGAGCAGTACTTC.

The rearrangement uses TRBV13 and TRBJ1-1; D is uncertain. The V gene lost 7 bases and the J gene lost 2 bases, with 11 bases spanning the gap. This CDR3 is built from 13 residues. Germline V gene sequence: CDR1 PRHDT, CDR2 FYEKMQ (reference sequence). CDR3 residues: CASTQQTNTEAFF. In DNA, the CDR3 is TGTGCCAGCACACAGCAAACTAACACTGAAGCTTTCTTT.

This sequence joins TRBV6-1 and TRBJ1-4, with 7 bases identical to TRBD1. Germline trimming cut 4 bases from V and 3 bases from J; bases unmatched to any gene: 8. The V gene's germline CDR1 is MNHNS and CDR2 SASEGT. The CDR3 length is 16 residues. CDR3 region: CASSAWRGQSNEKLFF. The CDR3 bases are TGTGCCAGCAGTGCCTGGAGGGGACAGTCTAATGAAAAACTGTTTTTT.

The rearrangement uses TRBV6-5 and TRBJ1-5; no clear D. There are 14 residues in the CDR3. Germline V lookup: CDR1 MNHEY, CDR2 SVGAGI. V was clipped by 3 bases and J by 6 bases, with 12 bases between them. Here the CDR3 reads CASSYMTAGQPQHF. CDR3 nucleotide sequence: TGTGCCAGCAGTTATATGACGGCGGGTCAGCCCCAGCATTTT.

The chain couples TRBV4-1 to TRBJ2-7; D might be TRBD2 (6 bases). The CDR3 contains 15 residues. V shed 3 bases and J shed 3 bases, with 15 bases lying between them. Germline CDR1 is MGHRA and CDR2 is YSYEKL. The CDR3 loop is CASSQVYGGVYEQYF. The CDR3 region has the DNA TGCGCCAGCAGCCAGGTATACGGAGGGGTCTACGAGCAGTACTTC.

The V call is TRBV5-6, the J call TRBJ2-1; TRBD2 matches at 8 bases. In germline, CDR1 is SGHDT, CDR2 YYEEEE. The trim removed 0 bases at V and 8 bases at J, leaving 1 base unmatched. The CDR3 consists of 13 residues. In DNA, the CDR3 is TGTGCCAGCAGCTTGGTCGGGAGGGATGAGCAGTTCTTC. Protein product: CASSLVGRDEQFF.

CDR3 loop: CASSLSGSYNEQFF. The CDR3 DNA follows: TGTGCCAGCAGCTTAAGCGGTTCCTACAATGAGCAGTTCTTC. The chain couples TRBV11-1 to TRBJ2-1; tentative D call: TRBD2 (5 bases). V lost 2 bases and J 1 base, leaving 6 bases between the germline ends. CDR1 is SGHAT and CDR2 is FQDESV in the germline V gene (reference sequence). This CDR3 has 14 residues.

The chain couples TRBV2 to TRBJ1-2; D unclear. The CDR3 has 16 amino acids. Per the germline V gene, CDR1 is SNHLY and CDR2 is FYNNEI. V was cut by 2 bases and J by 3 bases, with 16 bases left in between. The CDR3 DNA sequence: TGTGCCAGCAGTGAAATGGTGGCAGAGGCTGACTATGGCTACACCTTC. Its translation: CASSEMVAEADYGYTF.

The chain joins TRBV9 to TRBJ1-1, with a weak D call TRBD1 (6 bases). CDR3 length: 15 amino acids. The germline V and J ends were trimmed by 1 base and 0 bases, with 10 bases remaining between them. The germline V gene has CDR1 SGDLS and CDR2 YYNGEE. CDR3 residues: CASSVFGDMNTEAFF. The CDR3 DNA reads TGTGCCAGCAGCGTATTTGGGGACATGAACACTGAAGCTTTCTTT.

In its sample, this clone was seen once. The chain recombines TRBV9 with TRBJ2-5, with 7 bases matching TRBD2. The CDR3 loop spans 15 amino acids. The V gene's germline CDR1 is SGDLS and CDR2 YYNGEE. Trimming cost V 2 bases and J 10 bases; bases outside gene matches: 14. The CDR3 is CASSVDLAETVDQYF. In DNA, the CDR3 is TGTGCCAGCAGCGTGGATCTAGCGGAGACAGTAGACCAGTACTTC.

The CDR3 here is CASSPNAAGNQPQHF. The CDR3 DNA sequence: TGTGCCAGCTCACCTAATGCCGCCGGGAATCAGCCCCAGCATTTT. The chain employs TRBV18 and TRBJ1-5, with D hard to call. This CDR3 contains 15 residues. Trimming pared 3 bases from V and 4 bases from J, leaving 13 bases between. The germline V gene encodes CDR1 KGHSH and CDR2 LQKENI.

The chain uses TRBV19 and TRBJ1-1; D is undetermined. This CDR3 has 14 residues. Germline CDR1 reads LNHDA; CDR2 reads SQIVND (reference sequence). V was pared by 2 bases and J by 2 bases, with 9 bases between. The CDR3 is CASSIRQRNTEAFF. CDR3 DNA: TGTGCCAGTAGTATACGACAACGCAACACTGAAGCTTTCTTT.

The chain carries TRBV7-2 and TRBJ2-7; no clear D. There are 15 residues in the CDR3. V lost 3 bases to trimming and J lost 0 bases, with 12 bases between them. CDR1 and CDR2 (germline): SGHTA, FQGNSA. CDR3 sequence: CASSLSVAPSYEQYF. In nucleotides, the CDR3 is TGTGCCAGCAGCTTGTCGGTTGCGCCCTCCTACGAGCAGTACTTC. Complete variable domain (other parts from reference TRBV7-2 and TRBJ2-7): GAGVSQSPSNKVTEKGKDVELRCDPISGHTALYWYRQSLGQGLEFLIYFQGNSAPDKSGLPSDRFSAERTGGSVSTLTIQRTQQEDSAVYLCASSLSVAPSYEQYFGPGTRLTVT.

V and J are TRBV14 and TRBJ2-7; 10 nucleotides match TRBD1. The V gene's germline CDR1 is SGHDN and CDR2 FVKESK. The CDR3 length is 15 residues. J gave up 4 bases and V 0 bases, and 3 bases lay outside the gene matches. CDR3 sequence reads: CASSQDGTGVYEQYF. CDR3 DNA: TGTGCCAGCAGCCAAGATGGGACAGGGGTGTACGAGCAGTACTTC.